The 4 T cell receptor beta chains below come from one sample, sequenced in a study of vaccination and CD4 T cells after COVID-19. Cultured CD4+ T-cell DNA underwent Oncomine TCR Beta short-read sequencing. Each CDR3 protein is one row after TCRdb ran MiXCR on the PCR reads. The sample shows around 17,000 distinct CDR3 sequences, approximately 38% of them seen only once. The sample's treatment: roughly ten-day PBMC culture with coronavirus spike peptide pools or control peptides (ViraFEST assay). No antigens are known for them. The sequenced material came from CD4+ T cells from blood, cultured in vitro. The receptors were sampled from a human donor who had recovered from COVID-19.

This clonotype was detected only a few times. This sequence joins TRBV6-2 or TRBV6-3 and TRBJ1-1; D remains ambiguous. The V gene lost 5 bases and the J gene lost 3 bases, with 4 bases spanning the gap. The CDR3 loop spans 11 amino acids. Germline lookup yields CDR1 MNHEY and CDR2 SVGEGT. CDR3 protein: CASSQYTEAFF. The DNA of the CDR3 is TGTGCCAGCAGTCAGTACACTGAAGCTTTCTTT.

The table lists this clonotype with a few counts. The V and J genes are TRBV2 and TRBJ2-7; 9 bases agree with TRBD1. The trim removed 9 bases at V and 3 bases at J, leaving 9 bases unmatched. This CDR3 has 14 residues. The germline gives CDR1 SNHLY, CDR2 FYNNEI. CDR3 residues: CASSRRTGDYEQYF. The CDR3 coding sequence is TGTGCCAGTTCTAGGCGGACAGGGGACTACGAGCAGTACTTC.

J is TRBJ1-1 and V is TRBV3-1, with D unclear. This CDR3 is 13 amino acids long. Germline loops: CDR1 LGHDT, CDR2 YNNKEL (reference sequence). Trimming left V 0 bases short and J 7 bases short, with 9 bases between. CDR3 in DNA: TGTGCCAGCAGCCAAGAGGACGGCTTTGAAGCTTTCTTT. It yields the protein CASSQEDGFEAFF.

The genes are TRBV2 and TRBJ2-5, with 7 bases that match TRBD1. The CDR3 length is 14 residues. J lost 4 bases, V lost 4 bases, and 6 bases had no gene match. The germline CDR1 and CDR2 sequences are SNHLY and FYNNEI. The CDR3 sequence: CASSVGQGVETQYF. The DNA for the CDR3 is TGTGCCAGCAGTGTAGGCCAGGGGGTAGAGACCCAGTACTTC. Drawing the rest from reference TRBV2 and TRBJ2-5, the complete variable domain is EPEVTQTPSHQVTQMGQEVILRCVPISNHLYFYWYRQILGQKVEFLVSFYNNEISEKSEIFDDQFSVERPDGSNFTLKIRSTKLEDSAMYFCASSVGQGVETQYFGPGTRLLVL.